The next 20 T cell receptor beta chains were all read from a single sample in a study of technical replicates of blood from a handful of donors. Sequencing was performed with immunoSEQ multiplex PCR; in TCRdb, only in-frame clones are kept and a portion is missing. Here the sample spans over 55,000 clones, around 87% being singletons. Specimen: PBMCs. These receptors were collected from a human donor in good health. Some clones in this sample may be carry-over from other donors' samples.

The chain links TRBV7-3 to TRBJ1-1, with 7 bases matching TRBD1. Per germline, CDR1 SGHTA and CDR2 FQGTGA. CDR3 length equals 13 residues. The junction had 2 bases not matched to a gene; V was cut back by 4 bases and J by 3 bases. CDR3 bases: TGTGCCAGCAGCTCCCAGGGGGACACTGAAGCTTTCTTT. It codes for CASSSQGDTEAFF.

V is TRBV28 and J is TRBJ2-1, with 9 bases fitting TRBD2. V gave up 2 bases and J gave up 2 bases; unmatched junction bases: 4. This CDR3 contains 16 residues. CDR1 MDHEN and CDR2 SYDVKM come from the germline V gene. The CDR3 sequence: CASSLSLAGPYNEQFF. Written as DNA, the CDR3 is TGTGCCAGCAGTTTAAGCCTAGCGGGGCCCTACAATGAGCAGTTCTTC.

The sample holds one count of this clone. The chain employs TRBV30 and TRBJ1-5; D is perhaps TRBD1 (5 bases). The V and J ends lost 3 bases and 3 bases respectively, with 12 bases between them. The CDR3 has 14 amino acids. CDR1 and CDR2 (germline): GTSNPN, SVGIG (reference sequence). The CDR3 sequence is CAWSLDSSNQPQHF. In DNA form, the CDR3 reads TGTGCCTGGAGCTTAGACAGCTCCAATCAGCCCCAGCATTTT.

The CDR3 region has the DNA TGTGCCAGCAGTTGGGGACAGGACGTTCCCTACGAGCAGTACTTC. Amino acid sequence: CASSWGQDVPYEQYF. The chain uses TRBV6-5 and TRBJ2-7; 8 nucleotides align to TRBD1. Trimming at V came to 4 bases and at J to 2 bases, leaving 7 bases not matched to a gene. CDR1 and CDR2 from the germline V gene are MNHEY and SVGAGI. The length of the CDR3 is 15 residues.

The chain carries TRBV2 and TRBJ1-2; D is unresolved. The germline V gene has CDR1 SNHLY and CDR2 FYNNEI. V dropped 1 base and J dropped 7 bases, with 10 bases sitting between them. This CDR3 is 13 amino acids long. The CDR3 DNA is TGTGCCAGCAGTGAAGGTACTTCGGGTGGCTACACCTTC. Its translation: CASSEGTSGGYTF.

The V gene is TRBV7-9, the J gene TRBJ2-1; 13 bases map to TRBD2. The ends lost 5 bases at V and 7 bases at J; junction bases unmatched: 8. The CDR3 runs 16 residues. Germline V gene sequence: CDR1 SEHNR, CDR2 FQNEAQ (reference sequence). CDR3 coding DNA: TGTGCCAGCAGCAACAGACTAGCGGGAGGTCAGAATGAGCAGTTCTTC. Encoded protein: CASSNRLAGGQNEQFF.

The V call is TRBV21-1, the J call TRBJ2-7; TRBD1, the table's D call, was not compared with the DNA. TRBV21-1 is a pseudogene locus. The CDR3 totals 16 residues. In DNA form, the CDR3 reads TGTGCCAGCAGCAAAGATCAAACAGGACAGAAATACGAGCAGTACTTC. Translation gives CASSKDQTGQKYEQYF.

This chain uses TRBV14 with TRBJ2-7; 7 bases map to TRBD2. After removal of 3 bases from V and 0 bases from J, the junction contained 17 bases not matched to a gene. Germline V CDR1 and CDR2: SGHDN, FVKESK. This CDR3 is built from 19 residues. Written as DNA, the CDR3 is TGTGCCAGCAGCCATTTTGATCTAGCGGACGGTGAAAGCTCCTACGAGCAGTACTTC. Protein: CASSHFDLADGESSYEQYF.

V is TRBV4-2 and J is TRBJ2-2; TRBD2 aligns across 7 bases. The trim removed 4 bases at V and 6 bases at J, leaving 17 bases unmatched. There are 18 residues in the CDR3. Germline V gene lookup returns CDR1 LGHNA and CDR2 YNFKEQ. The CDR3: CASSPRTRSGDLAGELFF. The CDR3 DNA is TGTGCCAGCAGCCCACGCACCCGAAGCGGGGACCTAGCCGGGGAGCTGTTTTTT.

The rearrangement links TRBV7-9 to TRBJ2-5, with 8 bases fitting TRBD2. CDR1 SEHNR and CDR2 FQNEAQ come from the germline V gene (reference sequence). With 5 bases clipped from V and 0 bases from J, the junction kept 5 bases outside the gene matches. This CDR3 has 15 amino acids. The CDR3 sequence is CASSPSGRYQETQYF. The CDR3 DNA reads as TGTGCCAGCAGCCCTAGCGGGCGGTACCAAGAGACCCAGTACTTC. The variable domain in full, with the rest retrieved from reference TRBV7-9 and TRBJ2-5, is DTGVSQNPRHKITKRGQNVTFRCDPISEHNRLYWYRQTLGQGPEFLTYFQNEAQLEKSRLLSDRFSAERPKGSFSTLEIQRTEQGDSAMYLCASSPSGRYQETQYFGPGTRLLVL.

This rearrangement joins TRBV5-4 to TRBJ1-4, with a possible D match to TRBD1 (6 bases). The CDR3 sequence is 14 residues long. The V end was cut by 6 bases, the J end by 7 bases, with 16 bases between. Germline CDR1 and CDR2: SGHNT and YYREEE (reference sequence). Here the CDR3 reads CASTLGGRSEKLFF. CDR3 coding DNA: TGTGCCAGCACCCTCGGGGGGCGGAGTGAAAAACTGTTTTTT.

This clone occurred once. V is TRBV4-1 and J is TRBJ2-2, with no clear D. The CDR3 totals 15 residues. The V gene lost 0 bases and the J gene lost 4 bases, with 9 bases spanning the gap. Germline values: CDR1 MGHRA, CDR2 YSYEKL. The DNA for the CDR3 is TGCGCCAGCAGCCAAGATTTTGGCTTCACCGGGGAGCTGTTTTTT. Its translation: CASSQDFGFTGELFF.

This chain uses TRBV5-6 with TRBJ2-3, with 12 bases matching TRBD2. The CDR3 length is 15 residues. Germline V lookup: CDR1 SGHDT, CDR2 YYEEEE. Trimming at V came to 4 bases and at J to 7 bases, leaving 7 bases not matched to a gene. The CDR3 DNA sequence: TGTGCCAGCAGCCTGACTAGCGGGGGCCGTAATACGCAGTATTTT. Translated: CASSLTSGGRNTQYF.

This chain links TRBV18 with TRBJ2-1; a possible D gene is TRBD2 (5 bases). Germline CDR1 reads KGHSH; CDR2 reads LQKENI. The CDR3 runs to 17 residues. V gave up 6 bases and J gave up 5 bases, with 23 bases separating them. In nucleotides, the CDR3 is TGTGCCAGCTCCCCTACCACTACCGGGAAGCGTGACAATGAGCAGTTCTTC. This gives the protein CASSPTTTGKRDNEQFF.

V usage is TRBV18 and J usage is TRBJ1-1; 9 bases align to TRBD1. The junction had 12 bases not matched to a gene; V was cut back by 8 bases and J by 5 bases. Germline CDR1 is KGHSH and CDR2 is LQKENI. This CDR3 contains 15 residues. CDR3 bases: TGTGCCAGCCTTCAAACACCGGGACAGGGAACTGAAGCTTTCTTT. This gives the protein CASLQTPGQGTEAFF.

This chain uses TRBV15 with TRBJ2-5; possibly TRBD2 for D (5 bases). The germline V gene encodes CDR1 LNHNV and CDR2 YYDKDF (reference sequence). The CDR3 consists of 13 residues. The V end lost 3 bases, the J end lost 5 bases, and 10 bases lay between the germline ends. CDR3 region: CATSSLWEETQYF. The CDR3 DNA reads TGTGCCACCAGCAGCCTCTGGGAGGAGACCCAGTACTTC.

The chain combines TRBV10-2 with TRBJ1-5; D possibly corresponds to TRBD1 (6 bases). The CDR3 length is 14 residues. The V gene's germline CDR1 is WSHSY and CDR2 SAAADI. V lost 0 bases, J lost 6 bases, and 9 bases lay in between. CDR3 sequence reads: CASSESGGAQPQHF. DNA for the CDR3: TGCGCCAGCAGTGAGTCGGGGGGGGCTCAGCCCCAGCATTTT.

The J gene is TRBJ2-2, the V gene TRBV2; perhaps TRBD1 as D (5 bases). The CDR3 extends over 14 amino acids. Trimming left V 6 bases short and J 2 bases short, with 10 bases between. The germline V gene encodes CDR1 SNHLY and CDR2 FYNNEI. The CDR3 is CASSADTNTGELFF. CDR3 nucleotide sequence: TGTGCCAGCAGCGCGGACACTAACACCGGGGAGCTGTTTTTT. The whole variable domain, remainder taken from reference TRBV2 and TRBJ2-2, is EPEVTQTPSHQVTQMGQEVILRCVPISNHLYFYWYRQILGQKVEFLVSFYNNEISEKSEIFDDQFSVERPDGSNFTLKIRSTKLEDSAMYFCASSADTNTGELFFGEGSRLTVL.

CDR3 sequence (DNA): TGTGCCAGCAGCTTAGCGGGGGGAGATTCGGAGTACTTC. Amino acids: CASSLAGGDSEYF. V and J are TRBV7-9 and TRBJ2-7; perhaps TRBD2 as D (6 bases). The germline V gene encodes CDR1 SEHNR and CDR2 FQNEAQ (reference sequence). The ends were cut back, 0 bases at V and 11 bases at J, with 14 bases in the middle. This CDR3 contains 13 residues.

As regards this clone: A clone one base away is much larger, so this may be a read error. Here the CDR3 DNA reads TGCGCCAGCAGCTTGACGGGGGGCTACAATGAGCAGTTCTTC. This sequence encodes CASSLTGGYNEQFF. The chain couples TRBV5-1 to TRBJ2-1; 7 bases are shared with TRBD2. This CDR3 comprises 14 residues. The V and J ends lost 1 base and 3 bases, in that order; junction bases with no gene match: 1. Germline V gene sequence: CDR1 SGHRS, CDR2 YFSETQ. Variable domain in full (rest from reference TRBV5-1 and TRBJ2-1): KAGVTQTPRYLIKTRGQQVTLSCSPISGHRSVSWYQQTPGQGLQFLFEYFSETQRNKGNFPGRFSGRQFSNSRSEMNVSTLELGDSALYLCASSLTGGYNEQFFGPGTRLTVL.